The rows below give T cell receptor beta chains drawn from one sample of a study of glioma-infiltrating T cells after dendritic cell vaccination. TCRdb's copy holds only in-frame clones and misses some; the assay was immunoSEQ multiplex PCR. The table lists approximately 100,000 clones, approximately 80% of them singletons. Specimen: blood, collected before dendritic cell vaccination. The origin of the receptors is a human donor with glioblastoma. Both conserved end residues are part of each CDR3. The D gene is left open where the match is weak. Some rows mark clone size as missing; the rest say once, few, many or name a class of expanded clone.

j_call	v_call	clone_size	cdr3_length	d_call	cdr3_nt	cdr3_aa
TRBJ1-1	TRBV7-8	-	16	-	TGTGCCAGCAGCTTAGACACACGACAGGCGAACACTGAAGCTTTCTTT	CASSLDTRQANTEAFF
TRBJ2-1	TRBV4-3	-	16	TRBD2	TGCGCCAGCAGCCAAGATCGGACTAGCGGGGACAATGAGCAGTTCTTC	CASSQDRTSGDNEQFF
TRBJ2-2	TRBV18	-	14	-	TGTGCCAGCTCACCACCAGGGAGAGCCGGGGAGCTGTTTTTT	CASSPPGRAGELFF
TRBJ2-7	TRBV4-3	-	15	-	TGCGCCAGCAGCCAAGGGGCACGCACCGCATCCGAGCAGTACTTC	CASSQGARTASEQYF
TRBJ1-1	TRBV6-5	-	15	TRBD1	TGTGCCAGCAGTTACTCGGGACAGGGGAAGACTGAAGCTTTCTTT	CASSYSGQGKTEAFF
TRBJ2-1	TRBV19	few	14	-	TGTGCCGATCCGGCATCTCCGGGGAACAATGAGCAGTTCTTC	CADPASPGNNEQFF
TRBJ1-1	TRBV5-1	-	13	-	TGCGCCAGCAGCGTCCGGGGAGGCACTGAAGCTTTCTTT	CASSVRGGTEAFF
TRBJ1-3	TRBV10-3	many	16	TRBD1	TGTGCCATCAAATCCTCCGGACAGGGCCCTGGAAACACCATATATTTT	CAIKSSGQGPGNTIYF
TRBJ1-6	TRBV7-6	once	14	-	TGTGCCAGCAGCTTCAGGACATCTAATTCACCCCTCCACTTT	CASSFRTSNSPLHF
TRBJ1-5	TRBV6-6	-	12	-	TGTGCCAGCAGTCGGGTAAATCAGCCCCAGCATTTT	CASSRVNQPQHF
TRBJ1-6	TRBV5-5	-	15	-	TGTGCCAGCAGCCGGTACCAGGGTATGGATTCACCCCTCCACTTT	CASSRYQGMDSPLHF
TRBJ1-6	TRBV5-1	-	17	-	TGCGCCAGCAGCCCACAATCAGCGAGCTCCTATAATTCACCCCTCCACTTT	CASSPQSASSYNSPLHF
TRBJ1-2	TRBV6-5	-	15	-	TGTGCCAGCAGTTACATGCGGGGCACTAACTATGGCTACACCTTC	CASSYMRGTNYGYTF
TRBJ2-1	TRBV27	-	16	TRBD2	TGTGCCAGCAGTCGGACTAGCGGGGGGGCTCTCAATGAGCAGTTCTTC	CASSRTSGGALNEQFF
TRBJ1-4	TRBV9	-	14	-	TGTGCCAGCGGACGCGGGTCTCCTAATGAAAAACTGTTTTTT	CASGRGSPNEKLFF
TRBJ1-1	TRBV19	-	16	-	TGTGCCAGTAGTAGCTTAATTGGAGGGTTGGACACTGAAGCTTTCTTT	CASSSLIGGLDTEAFF
TRBJ2-7	TRBV4-1	-	14	-	TGCGCCAGCAGCCGTCCGGACAGTTCCTACGAGCAGTACTTC	CASSRPDSSYEQYF
TRBJ2-7	TRBV6-5	-	11	-	TGTGCCAGCAGCCCCCGCGACGAGCAGTACTTC	CASSPRDEQYF
TRBJ1-1	TRBV4-1	-	15	-	TGCGCCAGCAGCACCCAAACCCTGGCGGACACTGAAGCTTTCTTT	CASSTQTLADTEAFF
TRBJ1-3	TRBV5-1	-	15	-	TGCGCCAGCAGCTCAACCCCGACATCTGGAAACACCATATATTTT	CASSSTPTSGNTIYF
TRBJ2-7	TRBV5-1	once	12	-	TGCGCCAGCAGCTTGGCCGGTGACGAGCAGTACTTC	CASSLAGDEQYF
TRBJ2-7	TRBV6-1	-	11	-	TGTGCCAGCACACAATTCTACGAGCAGTACTTC	CASTQFYEQYF
TRBJ2-7	TRBV5-1	-	14	-	TGCGCCAGCAGCTTGGACGAGGGTTTGGACGAGCAGTACTTC	CASSLDEGLDEQYF
TRBJ2-6	TRBV11-2	-	18	-	TGTGCCAGCAGCTTATACAGGGACCCCCGCTCTGGGGCCAACGTCCTGACTTTC	CASSLYRDPRSGANVLTF
TRBJ1-4	TRBV28	-	15	-	TGTGCCAGCAGCCCCCCGAAGGGGACTTGGGAAAAACTGTTTTTT	CASSPPKGTWEKLFF
TRBJ2-7	TRBV4-1	once	14	TRBD1	TGCGCCAGCACCTCCTCGACAGGGACCTACGAGCAGTACTTC	CASTSSTGTYEQYF
TRBJ1-1	TRBV29-1	once	15	TRBD1	TGCAGCGTAGGGACAGGCCAAATTCGGGGCACTGAAGCTTTCTTT	CSVGTGQIRGTEAFF
TRBJ2-3	TRBV11-2	-	16	TRBD2	TGTGCCAGCAGCTCTAGCGGGGTTTGGAGCACAGATACGCAGTATTTT	CASSSSGVWSTDTQYF
TRBJ1-2	TRBV28	-	12	-	TGTGCCAGCAGTTTAGTCAGCTATGGCTACACCTTC	CASSLVSYGYTF
TRBJ2-5	TRBV19	-	14	-	TGTGCCAGTAGTATTTCGGAGATACAAGAGACCCAGTACTTC	CASSISEIQETQYF
TRBJ2-7	TRBV7-8	-	14	-	TGTGCCAGCAGCTTAAACGGCAGGGGATTGGAGCAGTACTTC	CASSLNGRGLEQYF
TRBJ2-3	TRBV5-1	-	15	-	TGCGCCAGCAGCTTAGGCGACAGAGACACAGATACGCAGTATTTT	CASSLGDRDTDTQYF
TRBJ2-7	TRBV6-5	-	15	-	TGTGCCAGCAGTCTCTCCCAAGGGGCCGTTTACGAGCAGTACTTC	CASSLSQGAVYEQYF
TRBJ1-2	TRBV19	few	15	TRBD1	TGTGCCAGTAGTAGTGGGACAGCGAGCGTCTATGGCTACACCTTC	CASSSGTASVYGYTF
TRBJ2-1	TRBV4-3	-	15	-	TGCGCCAGCAGCCAAGATATGGCAGAATACAATGAGCAGTTCTTC	CASSQDMAEYNEQFF
TRBJ1-2	TRBV10-1	-	13	-	TGCGCCAGCAGTACTGACGGACTCTATGGCTACACCTTC	CASSTDGLYGYTF
TRBJ1-3	TRBV5-4	-	15	-	TGTGCCAGCAAGCCCGATCCGGGGGCTGGAAACACCATATATTTT	CASKPDPGAGNTIYF
TRBJ2-7	TRBV6-1	many	14	TRBD1	TGTGCCAGCGAGCGGACAGGGGGGTCCTACGAGCAGTACTTC	CASERTGGSYEQYF
TRBJ1-6	TRBV2	-	15	TRBD1	TGTGCCAGCAGAGGACAGGGAGTATATAATTCACCCCTCCACTTT	CASRGQGVYNSPLHF
TRBJ1-6	TRBV14	-	14	-	TGTGCCAGCAGCCATCGGGGGTCCAATTCACCCCTCCACTTT	CASSHRGSNSPLHF